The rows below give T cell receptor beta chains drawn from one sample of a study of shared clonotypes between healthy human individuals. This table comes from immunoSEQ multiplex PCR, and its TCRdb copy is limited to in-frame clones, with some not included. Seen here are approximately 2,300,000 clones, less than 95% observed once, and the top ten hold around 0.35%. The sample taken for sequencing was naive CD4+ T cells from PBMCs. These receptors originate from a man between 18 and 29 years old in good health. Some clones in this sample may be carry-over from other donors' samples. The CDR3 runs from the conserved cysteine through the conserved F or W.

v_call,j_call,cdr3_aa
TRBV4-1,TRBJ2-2,CASSQVEGGTGELFF
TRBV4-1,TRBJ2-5,CASSQESSGSRPRYF
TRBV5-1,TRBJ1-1,CASSSPPNTEAFF
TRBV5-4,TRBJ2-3,CASSRGTSGTMADTQYF
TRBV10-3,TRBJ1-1,CAISERNTEAFF
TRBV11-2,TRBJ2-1,CASSSRLAPREAEQFF
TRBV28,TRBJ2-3,CASSSMAGFADTQYF
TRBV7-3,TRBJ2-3,CASSAYNGRHATQYF
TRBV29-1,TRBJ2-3,CSVEDRTASSTDTQYF
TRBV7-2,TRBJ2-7,CASSLFDKYEQYF
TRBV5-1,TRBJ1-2,CASSVDTNYGYTF
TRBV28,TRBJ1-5,CASSSPLGAGSGNQPQHF
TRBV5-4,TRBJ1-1,CASSSRDRLNTEAFF
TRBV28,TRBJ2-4,CASTYSGANIQYF
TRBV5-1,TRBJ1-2,CASSLGGTEEGYTF
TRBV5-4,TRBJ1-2,CASSSQGKGYGYTF
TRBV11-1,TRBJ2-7,CASSYYSYEQYF
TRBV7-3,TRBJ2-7,CASSPMSGSHEQYF
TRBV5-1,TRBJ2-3,CASSANSDGTQYF
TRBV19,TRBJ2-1,CASIAGTSGFNEQFF
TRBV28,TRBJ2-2,CASSSGGGELFF
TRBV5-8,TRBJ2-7,CASSSFLTAKTYEQYF
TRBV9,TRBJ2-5,CASSAFIGTKQETQYF
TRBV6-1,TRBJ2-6,CASSAYPGANVLTF
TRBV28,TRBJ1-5,CASSEANQPQHF
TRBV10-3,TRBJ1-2,CAIQTSLADKDYGYTF
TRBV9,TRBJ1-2,CASSVGQGGNYGYTF
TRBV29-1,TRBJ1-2,CSVDLGGRYGYTF
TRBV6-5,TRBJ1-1,CASSYSSGDEAFF
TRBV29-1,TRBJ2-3,CSVTGTSGTDTQYF
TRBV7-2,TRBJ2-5,CASSPRTRQGETQYF
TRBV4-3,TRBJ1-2,CACSQSGLGGYTF
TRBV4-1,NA,CASSWDSSGSYEQYF